The sequence of this T cell receptor (beta chain) was determined in a study of blood T cell repertoires in COVID-19. Overall study: The samples span acute and convalescent COVID-19 from the United States, Italy and Spain.

Original analysis: Amplification from reference gene primers served as the basis for estimated nucleated cell counts. Profiling relied on immunoSEQ multiplex PCR, and the TCRdb table lists in-frame clones only, not all of them. V, J and clone size were drawn from that table, and D and trimming were deduced from the DNA. The table lists 230,000 or so clones, roughly 76% of them singletons. Trimming took 4 bases from V and 2 from J, leaving 8 bases between them. CDR3 length equals 13 residues. The clonotype originates from a woman of 80 years or more with COVID-19, enrolled during active disease. The V and J genes are TRBV12-3 or TRBV12-4 and TRBJ1-2; D possibly corresponds to TRBD1 (6 bases). The sequencing input was peripheral blood. CDR3 bases: TGTGCCAGCAGTTCCACAGGGAACTATGGCTACACCTTC. Its translation: CASSSTGNYGYTF.